This T cell receptor beta chain was identified in a study of cytomegalovirus exposure and HLA in healthy donors. Germline V gene sequence: CDR1 SEHNR, CDR2 FQNEAQ (reference sequence). V lost 8 bases to trimming and J lost 2 bases, with 12 bases between them. The CDR3 is 14 residues long. This table comes from immunoSEQ multiplex PCR, and its TCRdb copy is limited to in-frame clones, with some not included. The table has about 180,000 clones, about 85% seen once. Findings and limits, study-wide: It was approximately 150 TCR beta chains that were listed as cytomegalovirus-associated.

Notes on this clone: Its matching antigen is unknown.

Sequencing was done on a sample of PBMCs. The V and J genes are TRBV7-9 and TRBJ2-2; D may be TRBD2 (6 bases). This TCR was recovered from a man between 18 and 35 years old in good health and CMV-seropositive. The CDR3 coding sequence is TGTGCCAGCGGGCTGGGACTTAACACCGGGGAGCTGTTTTTT. Amino acids: CASGLGLNTGELFF.